What follows are 4 T cell receptor beta chains derived from one specimen sequenced in a study of T cell repertoires in cytomegalovirus infection. TCRdb ran MiXCR on the reads and lists one entry per CDR3 protein. The sample has a few hundred thousand distinct CDR3 sequences, 25% to 35% seen once. These receptors' targets are unknown. The sequencing used cultured PBMCs, collected from culture after CMV antigen stimulation. Receptor source: a human donor in good health (CMV status not recorded). Some clones in this sample may be carry-over from other donors' samples.

This clonotype was detected only a few times. The rearrangement joins TRBV7-9 to TRBJ2-7; D gene unclear. Germline CDR1 reads SEHNR; CDR2 reads FQNEAQ (reference sequence). The CDR3 length is 12 residues. Trimming removed 1 base at V and 2 bases at J, with 3 bases between. The CDR3 protein is CASSLETYEQYF. As DNA, the CDR3 is TGTGCCAGCAGCTTAGAGACCTACGAGCAGTACTTC.

This clonotype was seen a handful of times. The rearrangement links TRBV27 to TRBJ2-5, with 8 bases fitting TRBD1. CDR3 size: 15 residues. CDR1 is MNHEY, CDR2 SMNVEV, per germline (reference sequence). With V trimmed by 5 bases and J by 5 bases, 10 bases remained unmatched. As DNA, the CDR3 is TGTGCCAGCAGTCCTCGGGACAGGCATTCGGAGACCCAGTACTTC. As protein: CASSPRDRHSETQYF.

This clonotype was counted between two and nine times. J is TRBJ1-2 and V is TRBV14; the D is unclear. Trimming took 0 bases from V and 8 from J, leaving 13 bases between them. Germline V gene lookup returns CDR1 SGHDN and CDR2 FVKESK. This CDR3 is 14 amino acids long. The CDR3 loop is CASSQEGEARGYTF. DNA of the CDR3: TGTGCCAGCAGCCAAGAAGGAGAGGCGAGGGGCTACACCTTC.

At least ten counts were recorded for this clonotype. The V call is TRBV7-9, the J call TRBJ2-7; D ambiguous. CDR1 and CDR2 from the germline V gene are SEHNR and FQNEAQ (reference sequence). V shed 1 base and J shed 6 bases, with 13 bases lying between them. The CDR3 contains 14 residues. The CDR3 DNA follows: TGTGCCAGCAGCTTAGTGGAGCAGAAGGTCGAGCAGTACTTC. It translates to CASSLVEQKVEQYF.